This T cell receptor (beta chain) was sequenced for a study of blood T cell repertoires in COVID-19 (dated by TCRdb to 2018 to 2021). As for the study more broadly: Samples covering the acute and convalescent phases of COVID-19 were provided by collaborators in the United States, Italy and Spain. Sample metadata almost always included a de-identified subject ID, COVID-19 status, age in years and sex. A freely available public database, intended as a resource for researchers studying the immune response to SARS-CoV-2, is where the repertoires were released. The samples were drawn from two sources: the first 160 participants of the ongoing ImmuneRACE study, and fewer than 1,500 subjects contributed by 6 global collaborators. The material from the prospective study consisted of cDNA or gDNA derived from T cells, B-cell-depleted T cells, or PBMCs. Where available, HLA class I and class II types were taken from metadata supplied by the sample provider and were not determined by assay-based typing. Deeply sampled blood TCRbeta repertoires from subjects exposed to, actively infected with, or recovered from COVID-19 were included in the dataset.

Notes on this clone: Its antigen remains unidentified. Per-base qualities were not stored, and no clone one base away is much larger.

TCRbeta CDR3 regions were amplified from genomic DNA by means of the immunoSEQ Assay, a bias-controlled multiplex PCR. On the authors' methods: The number of nucleated cells in each sample was estimated from the amplification of reference gene primers within the assay. To quantify the absolute abundance of each unique TCRbeta CDR3 rearrangement, sequence reads were collapsed and filtered. For each sample, productive Simpson clonality was calculated by taking the square root of Simpson's diversity index across productive rearrangements. The source is immuneACCESS, and TCRdb retained only in-frame sequences with V and J called. Part of the clones is not carried over; for the studies checked, unresolved V genes explain less than half of this, and the remainder is unexplained. The DNA was the basis for D and trimming; V, J and clone size are from that table. A total of over 55,000 clones appear in this sample, roughly 85% of them only once. The top ten clonotypes cover approximately 4.3% of the sample.

The study at large found these results: The amount of clinical and demographic metadata varied by source and participant and was provided uncurated.

V lost 3 bases and J lost 6 bases; the stretch between them is 17 bases long. From the germline V gene, CDR1 is LGHNA and CDR2 is YSLEER. The CDR3, from cysteine to phenylalanine, totals 15 residues. Just CDR3 DNA is preserved here, 45 bases in frame from base 1. Whole blood was collected in K2EDTA tubes by collaborating institutions according to the institutions' own protocols. For TCRbeta analysis, collaborators shipped samples as frozen whole blood, isolated PBMCs, or DNA extracted from either of those sample types. This clonotype originated in a human donor in a cohort sampled during active COVID-19. Input material: peripheral blood. The receptor chain draws on TRBV4-3 and TRBJ1-1, with the D gene call left open. The sequence in DNA is TGCGCCAGCAGCCAGTCGGGGAGGGCTGATGCTGAAGCTTTCTTT. This yields the protein CASSQSGRADAEAFF.